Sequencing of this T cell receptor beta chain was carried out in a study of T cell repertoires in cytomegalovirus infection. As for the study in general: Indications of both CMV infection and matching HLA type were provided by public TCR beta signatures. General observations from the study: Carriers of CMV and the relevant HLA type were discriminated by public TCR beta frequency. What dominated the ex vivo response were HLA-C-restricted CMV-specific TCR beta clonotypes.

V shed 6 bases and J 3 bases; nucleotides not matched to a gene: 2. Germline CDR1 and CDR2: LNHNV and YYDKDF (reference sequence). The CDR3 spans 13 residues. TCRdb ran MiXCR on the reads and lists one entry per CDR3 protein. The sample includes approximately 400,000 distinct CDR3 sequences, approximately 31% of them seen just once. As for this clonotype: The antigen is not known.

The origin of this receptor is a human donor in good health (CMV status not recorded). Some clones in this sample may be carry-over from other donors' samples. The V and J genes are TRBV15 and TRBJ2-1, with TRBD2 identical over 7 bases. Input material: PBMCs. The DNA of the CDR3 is TGTGCCACCAGAGAGCGGGACTACAATGAGCAGTTCTTC. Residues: CATRERDYNEQFF.